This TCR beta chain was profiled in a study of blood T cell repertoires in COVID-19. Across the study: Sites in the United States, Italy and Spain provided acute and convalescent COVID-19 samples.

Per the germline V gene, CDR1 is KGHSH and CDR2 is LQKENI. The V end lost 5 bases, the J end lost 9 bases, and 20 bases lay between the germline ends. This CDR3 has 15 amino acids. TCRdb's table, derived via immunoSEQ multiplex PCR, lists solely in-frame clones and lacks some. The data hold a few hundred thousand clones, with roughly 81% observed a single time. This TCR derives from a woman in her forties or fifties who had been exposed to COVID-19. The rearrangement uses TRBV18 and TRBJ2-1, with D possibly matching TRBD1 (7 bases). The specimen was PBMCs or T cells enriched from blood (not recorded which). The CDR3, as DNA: TGTGCCAGCTCAGCCGAGACAGGGCTGGGGGGTGAGCAGTTCTTC. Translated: CASSAETGLGGEQFF.